This passage covers 3 T cell receptor beta chains from one sample sequenced in a study of shared clonotypes between healthy human individuals. TCRdb's copy holds only in-frame clones and misses some; the assay was immunoSEQ multiplex PCR. The profile shows 2 million or so clones, 95% of them singletons. Sequencing was done on a sample of naive CD4+ T cells sorted from blood. Subset noted: CD45RA+ positively selected. Every receptor here comes from a man between 18 and 29 years old in good health.

The chain combines TRBV7-9 with TRBJ1-1; 10 positions match TRBD1. From germline, CDR1 is SEHNR and CDR2 FQNEAQ (reference sequence). V shed 1 base, J shed 11 bases, and the junction held 22 bases outside the gene matches. This CDR3 has 19 residues. CDR3 sequence: CASSLGDLGGQGPMRMAFF. Here the CDR3 DNA reads TGTGCCAGCAGCTTAGGAGATCTAGGGGGACAGGGGCCCATGCGAATGGCTTTCTTT.

The chain has TRBV4-1 and TRBJ2-5; tentative D call: TRBD2 (6 bases). CDR3 size: 12 residues. The V end lost 3 bases, the J end lost 6 bases, and 8 bases lay between the germline ends. CDR1 and CDR2 (germline): MGHRA, YSYEKL. The CDR3 sequence: CASSQGGKTQYF. The CDR3 DNA sequence: TGCGCCAGCAGCCAGGGGGGAAAGACCCAGTACTTC.

The chain joins TRBV28 to TRBJ1-6; TRBD1 is a possible D gene (5 bases). Between the trimmed V and J ends, which lost 5 bases and 7 bases, there was a span of 12 bases. The CDR3 runs 14 residues. Germline V gene lookup returns CDR1 MDHEN and CDR2 SYDVKM. The CDR3 loop reads CASSPVGENSPLHF. The CDR3 nucleotides read TGTGCCAGCAGTCCCGTAGGGGAGAATTCACCCCTCCACTTT.